The next 31 T cell receptor beta chains were all read from a single sample in a study of blood T cell repertoires in COVID-19. Sequenced by immunoSEQ multiplex PCR; TCRdb stores in-frame clones only, minus some. The table lists 90,000 to 100,000 clones, 70% to 85% of them singletons. Input material: peripheral blood. The source is a man between 65 and 79 years old with acute or convalescent COVID-19.

The chain links TRBV9 to TRBJ2-3; D gene uncertain. The length of the CDR3 is 16 residues. V was pared by 0 bases and J by 1 base, with 12 bases between. Germline lookup yields CDR1 SGDLS and CDR2 YYNGEE. CDR3 sequence reads: CASSVAVAARTDTQYF. For the CDR3, the DNA is TGTGCCAGCAGCGTAGCTGTCGCGGCGCGCACAGATACGCAGTATTTT.

The table lists this clone with many counts. The chain joins TRBV28 to TRBJ1-1; the D is unclear. Germline CDR1 is MDHEN and CDR2 is SYDVKM. Trimming left V 8 bases short and J 1 base short, with 17 bases between. The CDR3 is 15 residues long. Here the CDR3 DNA reads TGTGCCAGCCTGGTTGGGGAGTGGGGGAACACTGAAGCTTTCTTT. Encoded protein: CASLVGEWGNTEAFF.

This chain joins TRBV18 and TRBJ2-3, with 8 bases lining up with TRBD2. J lost 4 bases, V lost 2 bases, and 8 bases had no gene match. Germline V gene data show CDR1 as KGHSH and CDR2 as LQKENI. The CDR3 is 16 residues long. This chain's CDR3 is CASSPIAGPRADTQYF. CDR3 DNA sequence: TGTGCCAGCTCACCAATAGCGGGGCCGCGAGCAGATACGCAGTATTTT.

Turning to this clone: This sample includes further DNA sequences coding for the same CDR3. This CDR3 is CASSSSSYEQYF. CDR3 nucleotides: TGTGCCAGTTCTTCGAGTTCCTACGAGCAGTACTTC. The V gene is TRBV28, the J gene TRBJ2-7; D is undetermined. V lost 9 bases and J 1 base, leaving 10 bases between the germline ends. The CDR3 is made up of 12 amino acids. Germline values: CDR1 MDHEN, CDR2 SYDVKM.

This clone was observed a handful of times. The gene calls are TRBV28 and TRBJ1-1; D not certain. This CDR3 region has 13 residues. The germline CDR1 and CDR2 sequences are MDHEN and SYDVKM. V was pared by 3 bases and J by 1 base, with 6 bases between. The CDR3 sequence is CASSFLRNTEAFF. DNA of the CDR3: TGTGCCAGCAGTTTCCTACGGAACACTGAAGCTTTCTTT.

J is TRBJ1-5 and V is TRBV7-2; TRBD1 aligns across 10 bases. The germline V gene encodes CDR1 SGHTA and CDR2 FQGNSA. The CDR3 is made up of 16 amino acids. V shed 0 bases and J 3 bases; nucleotides not matched to a gene: 2. CDR3 in amino acids: CASSLAGQGFNQPQHF. The CDR3 DNA sequence: TGTGCCAGCAGCTTAGCGGGACAGGGGTTCAATCAGCCCCAGCATTTT.

The chain combines TRBV9 with TRBJ1-2, with unresolved D. The CDR3 consists of 12 residues. From germline, CDR1 is SGDLS and CDR2 YYNGEE. V was shortened by 6 bases and J by 5 bases, with 11 bases between the two germline ends. This CDR3 reads CASTRDGYGYTF. As DNA, the CDR3 is TGTGCCAGCACTAGAGATGGGTATGGCTACACCTTC.

This clone was picked up one time. The chain has TRBV6-6 and TRBJ2-1; D gene unclear. There are 12 residues in the CDR3. CDR1 is MNHNY and CDR2 is SVGAGI in the germline V gene (reference sequence). V dropped 5 bases and J dropped 4 bases, with 6 bases sitting between them. The CDR3 nucleotides read TGTGCCAGCAGTCGCAGTTACAATGAGCAGTTCTTC. It translates to CASSRSYNEQFF.

CDR3 coding DNA: TGTGCCAGCAGCCCGACTAGCGGGAACTACGAGCAGTACTTC. The encoded protein is CASSPTSGNYEQYF. The rearrangement links TRBV7-9 to TRBJ2-7, with TRBD2 identical over 11 bases. CDR1 is SEHNR and CDR2 is FQNEAQ in the germline V gene (reference sequence). CDR3 length equals 14 residues. V shed 5 bases and J 3 bases; nucleotides not matched to a gene: 3.

This clone was seen once. The genes are TRBV5-4 and TRBJ1-1, with D possibly TRBD1 on 5 matching bases. The CDR3 sequence is 15 residues long. Germline V gene sequence: CDR1 SGHNT, CDR2 YYREEE (reference sequence). The germline V and J ends were trimmed by 2 bases and 4 bases, with 15 bases remaining between them. The CDR3 sequence is CASSLGRGGGTEAFF. CDR3 DNA: TGTGCCAGCAGCTTAGGTCGAGGCGGGGGCACTGAAGCTTTCTTT.

This clone was counted a few times. This chain joins TRBV15 and TRBJ1-1; D gene uncertain. Germline values: CDR1 LNHNV, CDR2 YYDKDF (reference sequence). V lost 0 bases and J 1 base, leaving 6 bases between the germline ends. This CDR3 comprises 14 residues. The CDR3 DNA is TGTGCCACCAGCAGAGAGTCCTCGAACACTGAAGCTTTCTTT. The encoded protein is CATSRESSNTEAFF.

The V and J genes are TRBV27 and TRBJ2-2, with TRBD1 as a possible D gene (5 bases). V was trimmed by 6 bases and J by 2 bases, leaving 10 bases between them. Germline-derived CDR1 and CDR2 are MNHEY and SMNVEV (reference sequence). There are 14 residues in the CDR3. The CDR3 nucleotides read TGTGCCAGCAGCTGGGGCCCAAACACCGGGGAGCTGTTTTTT. This gives the protein CASSWGPNTGELFF.

The rearrangement joins TRBV20-1 to TRBJ1-2; the D is unclear. The CDR3 loop spans 11 amino acids. Germline-derived CDR1 and CDR2 are DFQATT and SNEGSKA (reference sequence). V shed 4 bases and J shed 2 bases, with 5 bases lying between them. CDR3 amino acids: CSATRNYGYTF. CDR3 in DNA: TGCAGTGCTACTAGAAACTATGGCTACACCTTC.

The chain recombines TRBV2 with TRBJ1-5; D call uncertain. The CDR3 runs to 14 residues. Germline V gene data show CDR1 as SNHLY and CDR2 as FYNNEI. V was trimmed by 0 bases and J by 7 bases, leaving 10 bases between them. The CDR3 DNA reads as TGTGCCAGCAGTGAAGCGCGCATACTCCAGCCCCAGCATTTT. Amino acids: CASSEARILQPQHF.

The chain recombines TRBV7-8 with TRBJ1-2; 7 bases agree with TRBD1. This CDR3 is 15 amino acids long. Germline CDR1 is SGHVS and CDR2 is FQNEAQ. J lost 6 bases, V lost 1 base, and 8 bases had no gene match. The CDR3 is CASSLVEGASDGYTF. The CDR3 DNA sequence: TGTGCCAGCAGCTTAGTGGAGGGGGCGTCTGATGGCTACACCTTC.

The rearrangement joins TRBV29-1 to TRBJ1-1; D is possibly TRBD1 (5 bases). The CDR3 extends over 11 amino acids. Trimming removed 7 bases from V and 4 bases from J, with 10 bases in between. CDR1 and CDR2 (germline): SQVTM, ANQGSEA. CDR3 loop: CSGTHGTEAFF. CDR3 DNA: TGCAGCGGGACACACGGCACTGAAGCTTTCTTT.

This chain uses TRBV6-6 with TRBJ1-5; 7 bases are a match to TRBD1. CDR1 and CDR2 (germline): MNHNY, SVGAGI (reference sequence). Trimming removed 5 bases from V and 0 bases from J; junction bases left unmatched: 16. This CDR3 is 19 amino acids long. Here the CDR3 DNA reads TGTGCCAGCAGTCGGAGGCCAAGACAGGGTCCCGCTAGCAATCAGCCCCAGCATTTT. Its translation: CASSRRPRQGPASNQPQHF.

This clone was seen a few times. The chain is built from TRBV18 and TRBJ1-1; no definite D call. The CDR3 contains 13 residues. V lost 1 base to trimming and J lost 6 bases, with 9 bases between them. Germline CDR1 is KGHSH and CDR2 is LQKENI. The CDR3 is CASSPQEIAEAFF. The DNA of the CDR3 is TGTGCCAGCTCACCACAAGAGATCGCTGAAGCTTTCTTT.

The chain carries TRBV5-4 and TRBJ2-1, with 9 bases matching TRBD2. The CDR3 loop spans 16 amino acids. From germline, CDR1 is SGHNT and CDR2 YYREEE (reference sequence). The ends lost 0 bases at V and 9 bases at J; junction bases unmatched: 10. CDR3: CASSLGGSGSLGEQFF. The CDR3 DNA reads TGTGCCAGCAGCTTGGGCGGTAGCGGGAGTTTGGGTGAGCAGTTCTTC.

The chain uses TRBV30 and TRBJ1-5, with D tentatively TRBD1 (6 bases). CDR1 is GTSNPN and CDR2 is SVGIG in the germline V gene (reference sequence). V shed 2 bases and J shed 0 bases, with 11 bases lying between them. This CDR3 is 15 amino acids long. The DNA for the CDR3 is TGTGCCTGGAGTTCCTTCAGGGGTAGCAATCAGCCCCAGCATTTT. Its protein product is CAWSSFRGSNQPQHF.

In this sample, this clone turned up once. This chain links TRBV28 with TRBJ1-1; 8 nucleotides agree with TRBD1. V trimming: 6 bases; J trimming: 3 bases; junction bases outside the gene matches: 3. CDR1 is MDHEN, CDR2 SYDVKM, per germline. CDR3 size: 13 residues. CDR3: CASRSGGHTEAFF. DNA for the CDR3: TGTGCCAGCAGGTCAGGGGGCCACACTGAAGCTTTCTTT.

This clone occurred once. The chain links TRBV7-9 to TRBJ1-1; no clear D gene. The V gene lost 3 bases and the J gene lost 2 bases, with 10 bases spanning the gap. From germline, CDR1 is SEHNR and CDR2 FQNEAQ (reference sequence). The CDR3 runs to 14 residues. The CDR3 sequence: CASSFLRENTEAFF. The DNA of the CDR3 is TGTGCCAGCAGCTTTCTACGGGAAAACACTGAAGCTTTCTTT.

V usage is TRBV10-1 and J usage is TRBJ1-1, with 9 nucleotides matching TRBD1. The CDR3 runs to 13 residues. The V and J ends lost 5 bases and 8 bases, in that order; junction bases with no gene match: 6. CDR1 and CDR2 from the germline V gene are WNHNN and SYGVQD (reference sequence). The CDR3 DNA sequence: TGCGCCAGCAGTCTTGACAGGGGGAAGGAAGCTTTCTTT. As protein: CASSLDRGKEAFF.

The table lists this clone with a few counts. The J gene is TRBJ1-5, the V gene TRBV28, with TRBD1 identical over 8 bases. Germline lookup yields CDR1 MDHEN and CDR2 SYDVKM. Trimming at V came to 4 bases and at J to 2 bases, leaving 4 bases not matched to a gene. This CDR3 is built from 15 residues. CDR3 sequence reads: CASSSGQGGNQPQHF. For the CDR3, the DNA is TGTGCCAGCAGTTCCGGACAGGGAGGCAATCAGCCCCAGCATTTT.

The CDR3 sequence is CASSTGLAGHTDTQYF. In nucleotides, the CDR3 is TGCGCCAGCAGCACCGGACTAGCGGGACACACAGATACGCAGTATTTT. The chain employs TRBV5-1 and TRBJ2-3; 12 bases are a match to TRBD2. Germline CDR1 and CDR2: SGHRS and YFSETQ. The CDR3 covers 16 residues. The V segment lost 4 bases and the J segment 2 bases; nucleotides outside the gene matches: 5.

The gene calls are TRBV30 and TRBJ1-2; 10 bases map to TRBD1. The CDR3 consists of 13 residues. V shed 8 bases, J shed 7 bases, and the junction held 10 bases outside the gene matches. Germline V CDR1 and CDR2: GTSNPN, SVGIG (reference sequence). The CDR3 coding sequence is TGTGCCCAAACGGGACAGGGGTTACGTGGCTACACCTTC. Its protein is CAQTGQGLRGYTF.

This rearrangement joins TRBV19 to TRBJ1-1, with 10 nucleotides matching TRBD1. This CDR3 has 14 residues. The germline gives CDR1 LNHDA, CDR2 SQIVND (reference sequence). J lost 6 bases, V lost 1 base, and 2 bases had no gene match. CDR3 loop: CASSIGQGAAEAFF. CDR3 sequence (DNA): TGTGCCAGTAGTATAGGACAGGGGGCGGCTGAAGCTTTCTTT.

The chain recombines TRBV20-1 with TRBJ1-1; D may be TRBD1 (5 bases). Trimming took off 3 bases at V and 6 bases at J, with 11 bases between the two ends. Germline CDR1 reads DFQATT; CDR2 reads SNEGSKA (reference sequence). The CDR3 contains 12 residues. The CDR3 reads CSASTDSPEAFF. The CDR3 DNA sequence: TGCAGTGCTAGTACAGACAGCCCTGAAGCTTTCTTT.

The chain uses TRBV3-1 (or the pseudogene TRBV3-2) and TRBJ2-2; D is unclear. Germline V gene data show CDR1 as LGHDT and CDR2 as YNNKEL (reference sequence). The CDR3 totals 12 residues. Trimming cost V 7 bases and J 1 base, with 4 bases left between them. The CDR3 DNA reads as TGTGCCAGCACAGGGAACACCGGGGAGCTGTTTTTT. The encoded protein is CASTGNTGELFF.

The chain joins TRBV5-5 to TRBJ2-2; TRBD2 aligns across 7 bases. V gave up 7 bases and J gave up 3 bases; unmatched junction bases: 9. The germline V gene encodes CDR1 SGHKS and CDR2 YYEKEE (reference sequence). This CDR3 spans 15 amino acids. Written as DNA, the CDR3 is TGTGCCAGCTTAAAGATAGGGAGGGACACCGGGGAGCTGTTTTTT. Protein sequence: CASLKIGRDTGELFF. The variable domain in full, completed from reference TRBV5-5 and TRBJ2-2, reads DAGVTQSPTHLIKTRGQQVTLRCSPISGHKSVSWYQQVLGQGPQFIFQYYEKEERGRGNFPDRFSARQFPNYSSELNVNALLLGDSALYLCASLKIGRDTGELFFGEGSRLTVL.

The chain combines TRBV10-3 with TRBJ1-1; D ambiguous. The germline gives CDR1 ENHRY, CDR2 SYGVKD. Trimming stripped 3 bases from V and 0 bases from J, with 11 bases between. The CDR3 has 15 amino acids. In DNA, the CDR3 is TGTGCCATCAGTGATTACGGTTTGGTGAACACTGAAGCTTTCTTT. Its protein is CAISDYGLVNTEAFF.